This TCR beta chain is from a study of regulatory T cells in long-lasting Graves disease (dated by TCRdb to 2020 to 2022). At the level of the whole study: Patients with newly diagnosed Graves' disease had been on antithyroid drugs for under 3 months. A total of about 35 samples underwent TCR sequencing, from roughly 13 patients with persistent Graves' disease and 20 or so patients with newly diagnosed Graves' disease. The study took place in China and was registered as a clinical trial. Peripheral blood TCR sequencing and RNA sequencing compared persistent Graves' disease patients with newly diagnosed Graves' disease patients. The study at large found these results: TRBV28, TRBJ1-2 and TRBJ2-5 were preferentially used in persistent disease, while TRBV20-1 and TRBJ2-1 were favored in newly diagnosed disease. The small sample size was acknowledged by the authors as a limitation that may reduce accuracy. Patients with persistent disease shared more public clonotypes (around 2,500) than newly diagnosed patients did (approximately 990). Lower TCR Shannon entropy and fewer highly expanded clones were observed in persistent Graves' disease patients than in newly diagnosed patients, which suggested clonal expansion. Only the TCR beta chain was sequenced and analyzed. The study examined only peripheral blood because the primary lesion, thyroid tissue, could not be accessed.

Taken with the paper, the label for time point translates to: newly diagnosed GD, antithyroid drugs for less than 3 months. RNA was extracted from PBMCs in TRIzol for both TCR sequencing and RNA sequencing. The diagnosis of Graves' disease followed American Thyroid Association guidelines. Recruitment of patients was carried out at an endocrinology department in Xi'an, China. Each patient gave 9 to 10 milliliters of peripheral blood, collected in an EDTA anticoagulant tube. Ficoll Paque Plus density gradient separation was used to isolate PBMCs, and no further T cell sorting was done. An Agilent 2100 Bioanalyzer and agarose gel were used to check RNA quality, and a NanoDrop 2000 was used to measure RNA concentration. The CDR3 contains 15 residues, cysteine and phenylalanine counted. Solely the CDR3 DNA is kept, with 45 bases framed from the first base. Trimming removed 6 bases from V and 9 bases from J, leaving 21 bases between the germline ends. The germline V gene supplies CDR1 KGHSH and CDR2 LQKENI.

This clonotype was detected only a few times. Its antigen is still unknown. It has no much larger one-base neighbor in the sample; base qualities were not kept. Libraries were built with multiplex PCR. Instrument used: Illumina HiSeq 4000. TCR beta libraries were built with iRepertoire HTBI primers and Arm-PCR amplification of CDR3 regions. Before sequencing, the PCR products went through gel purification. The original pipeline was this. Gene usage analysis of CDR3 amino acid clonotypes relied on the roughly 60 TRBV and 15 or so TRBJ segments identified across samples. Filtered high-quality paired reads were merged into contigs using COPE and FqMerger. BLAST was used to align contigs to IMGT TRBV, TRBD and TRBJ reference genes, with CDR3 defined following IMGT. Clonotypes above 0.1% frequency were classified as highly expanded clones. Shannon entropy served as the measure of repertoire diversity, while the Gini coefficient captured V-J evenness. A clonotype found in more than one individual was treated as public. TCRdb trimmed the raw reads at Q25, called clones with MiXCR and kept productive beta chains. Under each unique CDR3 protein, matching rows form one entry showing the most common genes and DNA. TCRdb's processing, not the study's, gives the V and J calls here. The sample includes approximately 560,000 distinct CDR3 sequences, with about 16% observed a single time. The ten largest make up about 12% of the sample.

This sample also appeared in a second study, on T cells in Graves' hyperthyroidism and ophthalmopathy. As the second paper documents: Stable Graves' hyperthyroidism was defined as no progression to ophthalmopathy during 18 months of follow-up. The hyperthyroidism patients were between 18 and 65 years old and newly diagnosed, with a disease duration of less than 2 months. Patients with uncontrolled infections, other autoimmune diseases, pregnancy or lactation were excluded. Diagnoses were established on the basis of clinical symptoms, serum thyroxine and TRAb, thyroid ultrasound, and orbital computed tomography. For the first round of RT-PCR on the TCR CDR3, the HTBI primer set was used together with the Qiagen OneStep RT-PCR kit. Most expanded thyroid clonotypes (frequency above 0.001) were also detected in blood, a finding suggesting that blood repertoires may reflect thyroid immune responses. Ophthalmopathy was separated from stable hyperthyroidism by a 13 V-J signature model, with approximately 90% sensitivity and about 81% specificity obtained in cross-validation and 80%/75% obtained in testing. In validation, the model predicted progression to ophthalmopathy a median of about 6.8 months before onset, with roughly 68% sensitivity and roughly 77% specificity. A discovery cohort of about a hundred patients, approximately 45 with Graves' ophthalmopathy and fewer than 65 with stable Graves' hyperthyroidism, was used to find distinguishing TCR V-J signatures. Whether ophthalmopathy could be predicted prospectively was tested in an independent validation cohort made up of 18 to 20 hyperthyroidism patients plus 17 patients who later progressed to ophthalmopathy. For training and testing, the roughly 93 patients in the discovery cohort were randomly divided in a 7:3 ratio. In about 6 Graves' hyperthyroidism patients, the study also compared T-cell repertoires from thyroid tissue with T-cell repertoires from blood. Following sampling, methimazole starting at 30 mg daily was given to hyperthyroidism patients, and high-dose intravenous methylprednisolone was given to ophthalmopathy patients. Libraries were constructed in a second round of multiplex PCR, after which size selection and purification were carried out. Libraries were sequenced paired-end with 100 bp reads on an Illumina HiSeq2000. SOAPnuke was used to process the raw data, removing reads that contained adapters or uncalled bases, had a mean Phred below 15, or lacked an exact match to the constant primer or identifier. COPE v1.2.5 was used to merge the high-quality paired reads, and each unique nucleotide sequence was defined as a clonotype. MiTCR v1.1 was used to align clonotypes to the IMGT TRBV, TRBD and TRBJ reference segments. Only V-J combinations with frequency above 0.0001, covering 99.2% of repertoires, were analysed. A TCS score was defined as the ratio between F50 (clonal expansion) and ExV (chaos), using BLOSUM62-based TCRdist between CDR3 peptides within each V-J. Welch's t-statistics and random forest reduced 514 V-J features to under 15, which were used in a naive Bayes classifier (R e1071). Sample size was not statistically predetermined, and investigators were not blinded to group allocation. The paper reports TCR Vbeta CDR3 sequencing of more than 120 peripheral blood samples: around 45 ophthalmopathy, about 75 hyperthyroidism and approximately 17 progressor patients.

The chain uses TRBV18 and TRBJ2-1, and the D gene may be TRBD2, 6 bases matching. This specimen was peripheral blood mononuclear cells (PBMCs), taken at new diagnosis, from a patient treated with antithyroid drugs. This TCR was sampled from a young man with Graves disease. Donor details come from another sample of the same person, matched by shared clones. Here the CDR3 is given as CASSRGDHRLGEQFF. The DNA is TGTGCCAGCTCCCGCGGGGACCACCGCTTGGGTGAGCAGTTCTTC.